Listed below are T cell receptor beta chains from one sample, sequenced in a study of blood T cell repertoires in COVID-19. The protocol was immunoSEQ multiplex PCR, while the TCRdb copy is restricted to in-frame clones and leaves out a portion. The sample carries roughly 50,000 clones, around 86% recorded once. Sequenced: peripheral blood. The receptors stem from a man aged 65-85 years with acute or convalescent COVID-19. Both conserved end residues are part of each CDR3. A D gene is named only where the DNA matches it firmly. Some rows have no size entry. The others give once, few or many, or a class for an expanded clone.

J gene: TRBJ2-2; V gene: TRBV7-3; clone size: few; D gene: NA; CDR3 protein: CASRDRGELFF; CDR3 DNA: TGTGCCAGCAGGGACAGAGGGGAGCTGTTTTTT
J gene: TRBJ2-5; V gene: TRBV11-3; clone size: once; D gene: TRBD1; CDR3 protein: CASSSTGLTQETQYF; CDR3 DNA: TGTGCCAGCAGCTCGACAGGGCTAACCCAAGAGACCCAGTACTTC
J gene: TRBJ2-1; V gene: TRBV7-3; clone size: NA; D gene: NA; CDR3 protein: CASSLGGHYLLNEQFF; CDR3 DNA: TGTGCCAGCAGCTTAGGGGGACACTACCTCTTGAATGAGCAGTTCTTC
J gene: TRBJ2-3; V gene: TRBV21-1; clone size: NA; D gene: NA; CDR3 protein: CASSSPGQIKRSTDTQYF; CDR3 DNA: TGTGCCAGCAGCAGTCCGGGACAGATTAAACGGAGCACAGATACGCAGTATTTT
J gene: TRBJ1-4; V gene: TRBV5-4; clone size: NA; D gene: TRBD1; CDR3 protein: CASSLSGGRDEKLFF; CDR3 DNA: TGTGCCAGCAGCTTGTCAGGGGGCCGGGATGAAAAACTGTTTTTT
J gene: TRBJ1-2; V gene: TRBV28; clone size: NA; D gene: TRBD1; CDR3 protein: CASFSLTGANYGYTF; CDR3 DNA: TGTGCCAGCTTCAGTTTGACAGGGGCTAACTATGGCTACACCTTC
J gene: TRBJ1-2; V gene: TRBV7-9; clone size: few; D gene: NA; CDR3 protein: CASSLTPVNYGYTF; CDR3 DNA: TGTGCCAGCAGCTTAACCCCAGTTAACTATGGCTACACCTTC
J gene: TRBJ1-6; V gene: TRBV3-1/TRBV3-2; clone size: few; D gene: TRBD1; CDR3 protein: CASSPGQGIPPLHF; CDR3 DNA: TGTGCCAGCAGCCCCGGACAGGGGATCCCACCCCTCCACTTT
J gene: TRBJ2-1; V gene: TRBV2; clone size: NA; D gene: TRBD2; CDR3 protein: CASSTPGTSGGPAYNEQFF; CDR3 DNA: TGTGCCAGCAGTACTCCCGGGACTAGCGGGGGGCCGGCATACAATGAGCAGTTCTTC
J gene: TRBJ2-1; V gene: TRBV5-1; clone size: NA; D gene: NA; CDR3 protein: CASSLGSGHNEQFF; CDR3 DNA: TGCGCCAGCAGCTTGGGGTCTGGGCACAATGAGCAGTTCTTC
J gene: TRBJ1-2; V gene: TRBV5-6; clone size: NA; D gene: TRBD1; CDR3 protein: CASSLRDRSNYGYTF; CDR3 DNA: TGTGCCAGCAGCTTGAGGGACAGATCTAACTATGGCTACACCTTC
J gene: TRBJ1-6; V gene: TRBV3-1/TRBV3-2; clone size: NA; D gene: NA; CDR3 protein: CASSQDTRQPLHF; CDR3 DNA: TGTGCCAGCAGCCAAGATACCAGGCAACCCCTCCACTTT
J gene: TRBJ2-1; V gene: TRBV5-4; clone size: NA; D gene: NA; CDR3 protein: CASSFGPEQFF; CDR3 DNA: TGTGCCAGCAGCTTTGGGCCGGAGCAGTTCTTC
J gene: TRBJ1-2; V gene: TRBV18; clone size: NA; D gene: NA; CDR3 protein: CASSPPSREYYGYTF; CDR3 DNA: TGTGCCAGCTCACCACCGAGTAGAGAATACTATGGCTACACCTTC
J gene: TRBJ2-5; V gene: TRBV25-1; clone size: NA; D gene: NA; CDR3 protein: CASSGGHQARAQYF; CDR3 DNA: TGTGCCAGCAGTGGCGGACACCAAGCACGGGCCCAGTACTTC
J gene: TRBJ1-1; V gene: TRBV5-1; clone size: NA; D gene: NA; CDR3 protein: CASSLVDRNTEAFF; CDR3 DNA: TGCGCCAGCAGCTTGGTGGACAGAAACACTGAAGCTTTCTTT
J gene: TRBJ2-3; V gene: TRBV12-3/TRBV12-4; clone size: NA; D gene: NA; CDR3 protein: CASSLRPQDTQYF; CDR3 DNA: TGTGCCAGCAGTTTGCGTCCTCAAGATACGCAGTATTTT
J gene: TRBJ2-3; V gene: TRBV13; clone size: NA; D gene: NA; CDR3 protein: CASSFSARTSTDTQYF; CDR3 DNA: TGTGCCAGCAGCTTCTCGGCGAGGACTAGCACAGATACGCAGTATTTT
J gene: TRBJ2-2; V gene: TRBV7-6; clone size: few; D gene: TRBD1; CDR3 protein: CASSLRRLGTGQTGELFF; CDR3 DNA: TGTGCCAGCAGCTTACGGCGTTTGGGGACAGGGCAGACCGGGGAGCTGTTTTTT
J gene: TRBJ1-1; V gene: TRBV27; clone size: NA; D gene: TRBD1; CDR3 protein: CASAKDRGNTEAFF; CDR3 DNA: TGTGCCAGCGCAAAGGACAGGGGGAACACTGAAGCTTTCTTT
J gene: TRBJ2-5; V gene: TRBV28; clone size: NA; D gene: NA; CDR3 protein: CASSSTGETQYF; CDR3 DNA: TGTGCCAGCAGTTCTACCGGGGAGACCCAGTACTTC
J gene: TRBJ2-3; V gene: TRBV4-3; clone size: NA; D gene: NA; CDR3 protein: CASSDSLFRGSTDTQYF; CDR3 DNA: TGCGCCAGCAGCGATTCACTCTTCAGAGGGAGCACAGATACGCAGTATTTT
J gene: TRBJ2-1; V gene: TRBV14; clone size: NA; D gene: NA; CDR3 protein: CASSPSSSYNEQFF; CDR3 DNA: TGTGCCAGCAGCCCGTCTAGCTCCTACAATGAGCAGTTCTTC
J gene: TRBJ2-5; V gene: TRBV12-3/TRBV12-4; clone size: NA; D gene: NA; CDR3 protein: CASTLRGETQYF; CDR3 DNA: TGTGCCAGCACCTTGAGGGGGGAGACCCAGTACTTC
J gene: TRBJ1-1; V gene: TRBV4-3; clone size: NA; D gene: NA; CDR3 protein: CASSQAPLGRDTEAFF; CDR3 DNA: TGCGCCAGCAGCCAAGCCCCCCTCGGGAGGGACACTGAAGCTTTCTTT
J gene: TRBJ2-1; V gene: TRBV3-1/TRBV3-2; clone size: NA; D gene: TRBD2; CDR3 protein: CASSRPGTSAEQFF; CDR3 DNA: TGTGCCAGCAGCCGCCCGGGGACTAGCGCTGAGCAGTTCTTC
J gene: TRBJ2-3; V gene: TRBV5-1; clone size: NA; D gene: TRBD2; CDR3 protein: CASSLNSPSGGPTDTQYF; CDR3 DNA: TGCGCCAGCAGCTTAAATTCCCCAAGCGGGGGGCCGACAGATACGCAGTATTTT
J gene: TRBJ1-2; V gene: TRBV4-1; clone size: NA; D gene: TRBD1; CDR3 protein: CASSHHKGGQGPPNYGYTF; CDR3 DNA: TGCGCCAGCAGCCACCACAAGGGGGGACAGGGGCCCCCTAACTATGGCTACACCTTC
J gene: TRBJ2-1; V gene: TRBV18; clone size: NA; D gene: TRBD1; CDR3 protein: CASSLGQGGLNEQFF; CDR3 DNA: TGTGCCAGCTCACTGGGACAGGGGGGGCTCAATGAGCAGTTCTTC
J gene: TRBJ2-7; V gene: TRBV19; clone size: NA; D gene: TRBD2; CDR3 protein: CASSIDRPGGYEQYF; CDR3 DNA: TGTGCCAGTAGTATAGATCGCCCGGGAGGCTACGAGCAGTACTTC
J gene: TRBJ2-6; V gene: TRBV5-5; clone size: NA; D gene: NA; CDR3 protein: CASSLWGGNSGANVLTF; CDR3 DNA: TGTGCCAGCAGCTTGTGGGGCGGCAACTCTGGGGCCAACGTCCTGACTTTC
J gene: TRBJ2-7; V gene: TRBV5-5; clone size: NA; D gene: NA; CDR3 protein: CASSLVQGGYYEQYF; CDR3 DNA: TGTGCCAGCAGCTTGGTTCAGGGGGGTTACTACGAGCAGTACTTC
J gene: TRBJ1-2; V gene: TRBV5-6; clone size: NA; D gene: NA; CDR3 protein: CASSLPSGVSGGYTF; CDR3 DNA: TGTGCCAGCAGCTTGCCTTCAGGGGTAAGCGGTGGCTACACCTTC
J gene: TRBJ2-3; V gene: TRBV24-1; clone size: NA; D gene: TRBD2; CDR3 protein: CATSAGPSGSFEDTQYF; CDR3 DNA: TGTGCCACCAGTGCTGGCCCCAGCGGGAGTTTCGAAGATACGCAGTATTTT
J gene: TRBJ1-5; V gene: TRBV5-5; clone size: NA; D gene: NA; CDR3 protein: CASSLGQTNQPQHF; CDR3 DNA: TGTGCCAGCAGCTTGGGACAGACAAATCAGCCCCAGCATTTT
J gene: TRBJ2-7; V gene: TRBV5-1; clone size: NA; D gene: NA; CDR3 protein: CASSLTGPYEQYF; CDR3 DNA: TGCGCCAGCAGCTTGACAGGTCCCTACGAGCAGTACTTC
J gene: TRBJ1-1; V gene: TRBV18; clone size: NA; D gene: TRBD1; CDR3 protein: CASSPRTGGGTTEAFF; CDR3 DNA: TGTGCCAGCTCCCCCCGGACAGGGGGCGGCACAACTGAAGCTTTCTTT
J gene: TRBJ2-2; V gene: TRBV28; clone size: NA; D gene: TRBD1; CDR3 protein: CASSLWQGAGELFF; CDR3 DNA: TGTGCCAGCAGTTTATGGCAGGGGGCGGGGGAGCTGTTTTTT
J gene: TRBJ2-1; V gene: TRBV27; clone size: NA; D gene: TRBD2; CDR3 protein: CASSRTAGGPHEQFF; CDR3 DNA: TGTGCCAGCAGCCGGACGGCGGGAGGGCCACATGAGCAGTTCTTC
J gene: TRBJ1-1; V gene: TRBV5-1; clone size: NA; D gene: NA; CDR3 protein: CASSSQGWATEAFF; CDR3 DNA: TGCGCCAGCAGCTCGCAGGGTTGGGCCACTGAAGCTTTCTTT
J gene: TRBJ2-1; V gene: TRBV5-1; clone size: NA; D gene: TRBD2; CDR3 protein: CASSLGLAGVSQFF; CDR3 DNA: TGCGCCAGCAGCTTGGGGCTAGCGGGGGTGTCGCAGTTCTTC
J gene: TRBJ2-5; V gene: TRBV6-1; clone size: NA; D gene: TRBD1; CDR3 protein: CASTHRGSGETQYF; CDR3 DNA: TGTGCCAGCACCCACAGGGGATCGGGGGAGACCCAGTACTTC
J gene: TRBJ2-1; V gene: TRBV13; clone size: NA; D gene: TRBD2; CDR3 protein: CASRREGRDNEQFF; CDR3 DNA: TGTGCCAGCCGGCGGGAGGGCCGGGACAATGAGCAGTTCTTC
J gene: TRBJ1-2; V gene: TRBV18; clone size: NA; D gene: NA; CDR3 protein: CASSPPGPEGGYTF; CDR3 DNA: TGTGCCAGCTCCCCTCCTGGGCCGGAGGGAGGCTACACCTTC